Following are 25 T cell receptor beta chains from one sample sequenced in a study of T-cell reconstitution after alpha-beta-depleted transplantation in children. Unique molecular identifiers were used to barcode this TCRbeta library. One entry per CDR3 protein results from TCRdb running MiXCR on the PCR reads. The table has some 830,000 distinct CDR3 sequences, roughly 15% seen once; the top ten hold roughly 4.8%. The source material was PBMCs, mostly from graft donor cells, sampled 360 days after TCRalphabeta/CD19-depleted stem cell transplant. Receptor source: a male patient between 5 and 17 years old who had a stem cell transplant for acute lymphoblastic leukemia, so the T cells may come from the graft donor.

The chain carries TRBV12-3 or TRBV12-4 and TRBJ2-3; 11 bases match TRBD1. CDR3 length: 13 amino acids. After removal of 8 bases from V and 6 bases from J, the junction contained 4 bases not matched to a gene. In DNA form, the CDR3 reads TGTGCCAGCGACGGGACAGGGGGGGATACGCAGTATTTT. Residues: CASDGTGGDTQYF.

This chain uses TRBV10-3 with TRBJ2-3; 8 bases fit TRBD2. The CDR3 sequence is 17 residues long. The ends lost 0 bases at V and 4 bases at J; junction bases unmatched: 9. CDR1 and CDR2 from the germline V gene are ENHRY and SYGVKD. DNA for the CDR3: TGTGCCATCAGTGAGTCCGCCGCTTTGCGGGAGGCAGATACGCAGTATTTT. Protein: CAISESAALREADTQYF.

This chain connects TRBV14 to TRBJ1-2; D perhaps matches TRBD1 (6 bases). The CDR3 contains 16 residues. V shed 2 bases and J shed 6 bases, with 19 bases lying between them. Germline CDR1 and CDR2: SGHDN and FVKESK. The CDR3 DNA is TGTGCCAGCAGCCAAATACGACAGGCCCTACTCGATGGCTACACCTTC. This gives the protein CASSQIRQALLDGYTF.

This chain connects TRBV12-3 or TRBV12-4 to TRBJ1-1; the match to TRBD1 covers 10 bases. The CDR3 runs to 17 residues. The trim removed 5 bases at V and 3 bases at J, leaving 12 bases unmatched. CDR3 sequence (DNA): TGTGCCAGCAGTGGGGACAGGGGAAAAGAATTTTACACTGAAGCTTTCTTT. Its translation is CASSGDRGKEFYTEAFF.

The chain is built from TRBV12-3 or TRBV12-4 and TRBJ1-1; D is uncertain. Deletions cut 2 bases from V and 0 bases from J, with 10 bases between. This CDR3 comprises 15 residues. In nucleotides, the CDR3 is TGTGCCAGCAGTTTACTACCCATAATGAACACTGAAGCTTTCTTT. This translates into CASSLLPIMNTEAFF.

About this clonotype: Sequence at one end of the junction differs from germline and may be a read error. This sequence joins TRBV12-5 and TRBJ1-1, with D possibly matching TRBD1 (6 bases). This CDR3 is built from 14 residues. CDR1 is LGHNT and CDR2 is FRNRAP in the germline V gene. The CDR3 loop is CACGLGRGGTEAFF. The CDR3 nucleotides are TGTGCTTGTGGTTTGGGCAGGGGCGGCACTGAAGCTTTCTTT.

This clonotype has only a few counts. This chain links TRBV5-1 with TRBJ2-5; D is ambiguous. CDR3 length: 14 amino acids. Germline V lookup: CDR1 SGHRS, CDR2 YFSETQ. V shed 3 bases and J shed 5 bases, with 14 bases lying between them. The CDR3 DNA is TGCGCCAGCAGCTCGACTGTGTTCCAGGAGACCCAGTACTTC. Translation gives CASSSTVFQETQYF. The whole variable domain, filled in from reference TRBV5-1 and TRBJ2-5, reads KAGVTQTPRYLIKTRGQQVTLSCSPISGHRSVSWYQQTPGQGLQFLFEYFSETQRNKGNFPGRFSGRQFSNSRSEMNVSTLELGDSALYLCASSSTVFQETQYFGPGTRLLVL.

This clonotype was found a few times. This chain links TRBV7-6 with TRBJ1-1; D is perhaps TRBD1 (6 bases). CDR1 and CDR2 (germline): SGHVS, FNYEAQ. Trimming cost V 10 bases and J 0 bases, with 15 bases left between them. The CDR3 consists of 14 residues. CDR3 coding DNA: TGTGCCATCAAGGCGAACAGGGTGAACACTGAAGCTTTCTTT. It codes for CAIKANRVNTEAFF.

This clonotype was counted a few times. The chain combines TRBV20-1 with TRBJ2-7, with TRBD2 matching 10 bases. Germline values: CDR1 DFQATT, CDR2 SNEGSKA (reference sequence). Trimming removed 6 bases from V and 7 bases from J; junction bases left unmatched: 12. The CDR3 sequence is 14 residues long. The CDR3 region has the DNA TGCAGTGCCATCGGACTAGCGGAGGGGTTGGAGCAGTACTTC. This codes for CSAIGLAEGLEQYF.

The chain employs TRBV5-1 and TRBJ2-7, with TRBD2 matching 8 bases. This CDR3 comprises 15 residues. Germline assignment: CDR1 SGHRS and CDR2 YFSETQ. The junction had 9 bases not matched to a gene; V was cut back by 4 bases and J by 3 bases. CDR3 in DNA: TGCGCCAGCAGCCGCCTCGGAGCGGGGGACTACGAGCAGTACTTC. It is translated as CASSRLGAGDYEQYF.

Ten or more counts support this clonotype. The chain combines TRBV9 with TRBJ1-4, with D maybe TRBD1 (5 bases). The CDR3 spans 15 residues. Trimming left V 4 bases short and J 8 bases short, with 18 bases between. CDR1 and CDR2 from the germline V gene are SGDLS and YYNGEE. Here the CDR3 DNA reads TGTGCCAGCAGCCGCCTTGCAGGGCGGAACGAAAAACTGTTTTTT. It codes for CASSRLAGRNEKLFF.

DNA of the CDR3: TGTGCCAGCAGCCAAGATACGGGCCCAGAGCAGTTCTTC. As protein: CASSQDTGPEQFF. V and J are TRBV4-2 and TRBJ2-1; no definite D call. From germline, CDR1 is LGHNA and CDR2 YNFKEQ. The CDR3 sequence is 13 residues long. V lost 0 bases to trimming and J lost 10 bases, with 10 bases between them.

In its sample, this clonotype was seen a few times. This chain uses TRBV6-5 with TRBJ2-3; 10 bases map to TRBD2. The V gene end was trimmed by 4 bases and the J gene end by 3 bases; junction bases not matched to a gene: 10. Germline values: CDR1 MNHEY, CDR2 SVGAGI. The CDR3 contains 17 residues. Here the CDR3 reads CASSSFLLAGETDTQYF. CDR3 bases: TGTGCCAGCAGTTCCTTCCTCCTAGCGGGGGAAACAGATACGCAGTATTTT.

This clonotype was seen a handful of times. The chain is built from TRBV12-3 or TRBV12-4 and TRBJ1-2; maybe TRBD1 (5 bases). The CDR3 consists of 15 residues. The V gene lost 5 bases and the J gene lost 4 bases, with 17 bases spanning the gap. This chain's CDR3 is CASSPRGGSRYGYTF. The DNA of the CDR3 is TGTGCCAGCAGTCCCCGGGGGGGAAGTCGCTATGGCTACACCTTC.

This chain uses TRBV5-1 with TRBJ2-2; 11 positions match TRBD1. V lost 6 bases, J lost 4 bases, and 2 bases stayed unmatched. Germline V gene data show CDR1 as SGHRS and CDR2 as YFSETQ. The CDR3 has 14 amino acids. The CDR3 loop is CASTGQGATGELFF. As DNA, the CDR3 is TGCGCCAGCACCGGACAGGGGGCCACCGGGGAGCTGTTTTTT. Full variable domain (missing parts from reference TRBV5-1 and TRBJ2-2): KAGVTQTPRYLIKTRGQQVTLSCSPISGHRSVSWYQQTPGQGLQFLFEYFSETQRNKGNFPGRFSGRQFSNSRSEMNVSTLELGDSALYLCASTGQGATGELFFGEGSRLTVL.

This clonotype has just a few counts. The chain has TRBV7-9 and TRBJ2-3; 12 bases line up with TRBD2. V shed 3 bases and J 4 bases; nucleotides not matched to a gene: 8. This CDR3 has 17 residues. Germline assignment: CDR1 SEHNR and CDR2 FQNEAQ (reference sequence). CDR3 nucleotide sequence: TGTGCCAGCAGCTTTACCCTAGCGGGAGGGTCGGCAGATACGCAGTATTTT. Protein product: CASSFTLAGGSADTQYF.

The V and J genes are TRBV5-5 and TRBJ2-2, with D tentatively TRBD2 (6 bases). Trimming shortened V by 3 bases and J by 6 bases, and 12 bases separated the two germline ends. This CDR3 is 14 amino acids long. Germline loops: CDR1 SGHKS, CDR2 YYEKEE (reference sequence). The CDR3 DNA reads TGTGCCAGCAGCTCCGTGGAGGGACCCGGGGAGCTGTTTTTT. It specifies CASSSVEGPGELFF.

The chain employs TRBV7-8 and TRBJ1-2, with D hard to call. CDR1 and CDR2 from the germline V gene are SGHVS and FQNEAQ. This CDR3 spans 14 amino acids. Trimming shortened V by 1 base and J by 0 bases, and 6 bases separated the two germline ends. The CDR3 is CASSLVAANYGYTF. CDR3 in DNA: TGTGCCAGCAGCTTAGTGGCAGCTAACTATGGCTACACCTTC.

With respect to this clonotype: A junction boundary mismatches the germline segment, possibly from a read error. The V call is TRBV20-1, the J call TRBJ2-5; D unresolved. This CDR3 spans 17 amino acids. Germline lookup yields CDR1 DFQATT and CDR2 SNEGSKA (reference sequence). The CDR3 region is CSARDFVARKLQEAQYF. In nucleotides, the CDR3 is TGCAGTGCTAGAGATTTTGTGGCCCGCAAGCTCCAAGAGGCCCAGTACTTC.

CDR3 amino acids: CAILGQNYEQYF. The CDR3 DNA is TGTGCCATCTTAGGCCAAAACTACGAGCAGTACTTC. The chain recombines TRBV10-3 with TRBJ2-7, with unresolved D. V was pared by 8 bases and J by 3 bases, with 11 bases between. This CDR3 contains 12 residues. Germline V lookup: CDR1 ENHRY, CDR2 SYGVKD.

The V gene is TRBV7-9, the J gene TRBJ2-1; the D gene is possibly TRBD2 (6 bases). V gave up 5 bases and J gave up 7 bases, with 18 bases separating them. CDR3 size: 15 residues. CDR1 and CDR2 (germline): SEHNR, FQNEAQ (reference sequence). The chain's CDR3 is CASSPWDVRGNEQFF. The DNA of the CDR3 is TGTGCCAGCAGCCCCTGGGACGTTCGGGGGAATGAGCAGTTCTTC.

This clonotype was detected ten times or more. This CDR3 is CASSGVSGSRSDTQYF. The CDR3 bases are TGTGCCAGCAGTGGAGTTAGCGGGAGTAGATCAGATACGCAGTATTTT. J is TRBJ2-3 and V is TRBV6-1, with 9 bases fitting TRBD2. This CDR3 has 16 residues. Trimming at V came to 4 bases and at J to 4 bases, leaving 9 bases not matched to a gene. Germline CDR1 reads MNHNS; CDR2 reads SASEGT.

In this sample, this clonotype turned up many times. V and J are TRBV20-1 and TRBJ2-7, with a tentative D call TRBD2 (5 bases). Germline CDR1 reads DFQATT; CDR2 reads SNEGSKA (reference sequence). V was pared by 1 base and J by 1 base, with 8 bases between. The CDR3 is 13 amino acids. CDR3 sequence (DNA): TGCAGTGCTAGAGGGACTTCATCCTACGAGCAGTACTTC. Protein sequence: CSARGTSSYEQYF.

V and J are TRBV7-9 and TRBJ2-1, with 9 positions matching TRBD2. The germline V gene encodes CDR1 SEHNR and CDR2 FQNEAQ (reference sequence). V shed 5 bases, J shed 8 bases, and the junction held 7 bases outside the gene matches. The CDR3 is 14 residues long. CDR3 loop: CASSLGTSNDEQFF. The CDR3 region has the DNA TGTGCCAGCAGCCTGGGGACTAGCAATGATGAGCAGTTCTTC.

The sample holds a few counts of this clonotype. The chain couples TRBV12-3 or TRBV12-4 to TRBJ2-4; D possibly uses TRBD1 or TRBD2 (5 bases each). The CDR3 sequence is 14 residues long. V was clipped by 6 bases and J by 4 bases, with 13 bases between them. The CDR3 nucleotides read TGTGCCAGCAGGAAAACGTGGGGGAAAAACATTCAGTACTTC. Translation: CASRKTWGKNIQYF.